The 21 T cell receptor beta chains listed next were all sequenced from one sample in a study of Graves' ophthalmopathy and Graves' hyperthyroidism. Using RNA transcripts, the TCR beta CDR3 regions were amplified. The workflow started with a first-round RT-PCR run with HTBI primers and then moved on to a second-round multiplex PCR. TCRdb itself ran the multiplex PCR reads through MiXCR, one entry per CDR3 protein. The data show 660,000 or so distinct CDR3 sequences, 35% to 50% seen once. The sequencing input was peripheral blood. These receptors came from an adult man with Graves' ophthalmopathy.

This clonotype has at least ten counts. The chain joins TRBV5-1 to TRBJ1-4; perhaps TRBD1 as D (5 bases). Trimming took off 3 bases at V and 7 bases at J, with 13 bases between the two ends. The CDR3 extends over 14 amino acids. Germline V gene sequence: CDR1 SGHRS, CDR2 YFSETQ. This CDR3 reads CASSYPGSGEKLFF. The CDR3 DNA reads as TGCGCCAGCAGCTATCCAGGGTCAGGTGAAAAACTGTTTTTT.

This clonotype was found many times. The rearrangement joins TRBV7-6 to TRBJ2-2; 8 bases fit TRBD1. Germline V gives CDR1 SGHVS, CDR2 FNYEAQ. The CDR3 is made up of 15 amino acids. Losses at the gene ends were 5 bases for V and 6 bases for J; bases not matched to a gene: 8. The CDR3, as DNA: TGTGCCAGCAGCCCACAGGACAGGGTGGCCGGGGAGCTGTTTTTT. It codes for CASSPQDRVAGELFF.

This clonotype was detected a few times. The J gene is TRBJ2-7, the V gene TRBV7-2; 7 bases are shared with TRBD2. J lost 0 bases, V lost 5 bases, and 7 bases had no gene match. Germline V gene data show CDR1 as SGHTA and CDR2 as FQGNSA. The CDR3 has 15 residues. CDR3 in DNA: TGTGCCAGCAGCCTAGTCGGGGACTACTCCTACGAGCAGTACTTC. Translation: CASSLVGDYSYEQYF. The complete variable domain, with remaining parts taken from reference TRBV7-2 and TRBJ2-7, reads GAGVSQSPSNKVTEKGKDVELRCDPISGHTALYWYRQSLGQGLEFLIYFQGNSAPDKSGLPSDRFSAERTGGSVSTLTIQRTQQEDSAVYLCASSLVGDYSYEQYFGPGTRLTVT.

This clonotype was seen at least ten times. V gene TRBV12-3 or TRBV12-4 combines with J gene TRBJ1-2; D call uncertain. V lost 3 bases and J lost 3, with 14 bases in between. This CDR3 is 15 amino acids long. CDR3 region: CASSFPRAGDYGYTF. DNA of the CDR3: TGTGCCAGCAGTTTCCCCCGGGCCGGGGACTATGGCTACACCTTC.

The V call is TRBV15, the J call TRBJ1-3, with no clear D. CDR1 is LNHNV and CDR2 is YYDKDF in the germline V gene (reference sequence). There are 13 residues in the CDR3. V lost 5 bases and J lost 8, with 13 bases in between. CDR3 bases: TGTGCCACCAGCGAGGGAGGTAGCTACACCATATATTTT. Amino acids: CATSEGGSYTIYF.

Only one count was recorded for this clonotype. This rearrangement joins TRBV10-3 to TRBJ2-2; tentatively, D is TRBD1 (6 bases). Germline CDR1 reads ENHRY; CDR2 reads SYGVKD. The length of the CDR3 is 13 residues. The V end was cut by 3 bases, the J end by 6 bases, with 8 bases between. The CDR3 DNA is TGTGCCATCAGTGATTCAGGGGCCGGGGAGCTGTTTTTT. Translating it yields CAISDSGAGELFF.

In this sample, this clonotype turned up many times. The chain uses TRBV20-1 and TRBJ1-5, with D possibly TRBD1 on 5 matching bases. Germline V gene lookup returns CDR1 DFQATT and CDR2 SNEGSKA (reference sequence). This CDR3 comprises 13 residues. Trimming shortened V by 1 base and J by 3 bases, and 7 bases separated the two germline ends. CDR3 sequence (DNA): TGCAGTGCTAGAGGGGGCCTCAATCAGCCCCAGCATTTT. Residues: CSARGGLNQPQHF.

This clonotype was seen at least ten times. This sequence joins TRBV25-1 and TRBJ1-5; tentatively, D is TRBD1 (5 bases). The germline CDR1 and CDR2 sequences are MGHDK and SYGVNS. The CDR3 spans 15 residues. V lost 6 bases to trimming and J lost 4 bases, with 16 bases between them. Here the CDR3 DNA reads TGTGCCAGCAGCTCTGGGGCCGGAAATAATCAGCCCCAGCATTTT. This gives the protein CASSSGAGNNQPQHF.

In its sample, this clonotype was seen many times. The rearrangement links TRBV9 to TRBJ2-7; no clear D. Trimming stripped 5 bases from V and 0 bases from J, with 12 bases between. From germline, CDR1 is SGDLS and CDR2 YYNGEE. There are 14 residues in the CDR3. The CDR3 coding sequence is TGTGCCAGCAGTGTCGACGGGCACTCCTACGAGCAGTACTTC. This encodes CASSVDGHSYEQYF.

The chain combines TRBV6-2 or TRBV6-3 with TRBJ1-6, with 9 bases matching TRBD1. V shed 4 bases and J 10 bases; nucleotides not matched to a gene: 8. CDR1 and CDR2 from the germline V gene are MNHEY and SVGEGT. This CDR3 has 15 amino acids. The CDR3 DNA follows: TGTGCCAGCAGTTCCGGGACAGGGAGTGGATCACCCCTCCACTTT. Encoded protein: CASSSGTGSGSPLHF.

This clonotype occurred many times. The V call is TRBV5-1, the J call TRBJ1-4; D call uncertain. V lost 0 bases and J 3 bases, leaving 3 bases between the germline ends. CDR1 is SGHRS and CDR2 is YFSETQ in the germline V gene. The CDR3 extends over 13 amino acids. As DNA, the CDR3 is TGCGCCAGCAGCTTGGACCCTAATGAAAAACTGTTTTTT. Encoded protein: CASSLDPNEKLFF.

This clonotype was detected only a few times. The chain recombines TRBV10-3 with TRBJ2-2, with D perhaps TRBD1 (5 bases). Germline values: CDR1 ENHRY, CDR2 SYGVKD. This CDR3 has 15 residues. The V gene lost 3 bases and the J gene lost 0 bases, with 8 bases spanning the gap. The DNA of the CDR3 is TGTGCCATCAGTGAACAGGACGCGAACACCGGGGAGCTGTTTTTT. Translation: CAISEQDANTGELFF.

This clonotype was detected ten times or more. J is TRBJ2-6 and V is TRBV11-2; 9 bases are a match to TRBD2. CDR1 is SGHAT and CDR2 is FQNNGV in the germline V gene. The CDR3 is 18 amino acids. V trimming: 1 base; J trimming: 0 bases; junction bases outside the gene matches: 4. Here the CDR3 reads CASSLAAGGFSGANVLTF. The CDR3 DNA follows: TGTGCCAGCAGCTTAGCAGCGGGGGGCTTCTCTGGGGCCAACGTCCTGACTTTC.

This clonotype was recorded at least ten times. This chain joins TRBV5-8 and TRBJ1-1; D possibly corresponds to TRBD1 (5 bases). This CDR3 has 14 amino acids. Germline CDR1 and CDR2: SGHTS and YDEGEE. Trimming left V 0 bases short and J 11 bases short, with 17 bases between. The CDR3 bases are TGTGCCAGCAGCTTGGACAGGCGGAGGGTGCAGGCTTTCTTT. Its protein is CASSLDRRRVQAFF.

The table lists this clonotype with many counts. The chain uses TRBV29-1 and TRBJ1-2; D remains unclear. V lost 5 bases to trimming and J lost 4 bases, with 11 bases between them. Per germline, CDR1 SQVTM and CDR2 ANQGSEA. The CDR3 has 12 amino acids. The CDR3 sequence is CSVFPDPYGYTF. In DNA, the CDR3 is TGCAGCGTTTTCCCAGACCCCTATGGCTACACCTTC.

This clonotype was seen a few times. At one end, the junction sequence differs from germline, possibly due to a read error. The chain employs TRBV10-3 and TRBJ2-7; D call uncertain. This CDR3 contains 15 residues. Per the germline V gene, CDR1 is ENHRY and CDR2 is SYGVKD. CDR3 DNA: TGTGCCAGCAGTTACTCAGCCCGAAATATATACGAGCAGTACTTC. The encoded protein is CASSYSARNIYEQYF.

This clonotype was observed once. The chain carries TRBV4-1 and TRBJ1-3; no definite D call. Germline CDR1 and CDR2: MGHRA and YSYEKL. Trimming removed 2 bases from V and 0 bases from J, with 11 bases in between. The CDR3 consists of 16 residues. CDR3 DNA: TGCGCCAGCAGCCAAAATAATATGTTCTCTGGAAACACCATATATTTT. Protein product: CASSQNNMFSGNTIYF.

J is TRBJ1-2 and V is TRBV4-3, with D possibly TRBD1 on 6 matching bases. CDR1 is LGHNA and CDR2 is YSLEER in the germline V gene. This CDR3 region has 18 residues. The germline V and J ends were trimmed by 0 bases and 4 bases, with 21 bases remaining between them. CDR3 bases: TGCGCCAGCAGCCAAGATAAGGACAGCTCAAGGCTCGTCTATGGCTACACCTTC. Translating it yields CASSQDKDSSRLVYGYTF.

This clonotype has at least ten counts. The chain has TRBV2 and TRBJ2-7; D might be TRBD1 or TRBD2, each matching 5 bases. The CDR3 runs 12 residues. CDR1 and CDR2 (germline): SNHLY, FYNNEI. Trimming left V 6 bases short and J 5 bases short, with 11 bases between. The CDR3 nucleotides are TGTGCCAGCAGGGGGGTGTACCACGAGCAGTACTTC. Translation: CASRGVYHEQYF.

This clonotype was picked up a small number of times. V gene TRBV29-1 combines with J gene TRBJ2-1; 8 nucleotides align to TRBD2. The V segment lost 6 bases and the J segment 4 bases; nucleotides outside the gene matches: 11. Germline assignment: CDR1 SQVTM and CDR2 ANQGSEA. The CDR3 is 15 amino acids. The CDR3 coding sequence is TGCAGCGTGATCCGGCGACTAGCGCCTTACAATGAGCAGTTCTTC. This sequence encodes CSVIRRLAPYNEQFF.

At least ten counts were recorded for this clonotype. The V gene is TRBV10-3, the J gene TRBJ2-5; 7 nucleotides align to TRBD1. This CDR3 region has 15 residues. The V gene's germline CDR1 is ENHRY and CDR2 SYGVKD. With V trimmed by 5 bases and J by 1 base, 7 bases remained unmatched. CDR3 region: CAISLTGDGQETQYF. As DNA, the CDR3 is TGTGCCATCAGTCTCACAGGGGATGGCCAAGAGACCCAGTACTTC.